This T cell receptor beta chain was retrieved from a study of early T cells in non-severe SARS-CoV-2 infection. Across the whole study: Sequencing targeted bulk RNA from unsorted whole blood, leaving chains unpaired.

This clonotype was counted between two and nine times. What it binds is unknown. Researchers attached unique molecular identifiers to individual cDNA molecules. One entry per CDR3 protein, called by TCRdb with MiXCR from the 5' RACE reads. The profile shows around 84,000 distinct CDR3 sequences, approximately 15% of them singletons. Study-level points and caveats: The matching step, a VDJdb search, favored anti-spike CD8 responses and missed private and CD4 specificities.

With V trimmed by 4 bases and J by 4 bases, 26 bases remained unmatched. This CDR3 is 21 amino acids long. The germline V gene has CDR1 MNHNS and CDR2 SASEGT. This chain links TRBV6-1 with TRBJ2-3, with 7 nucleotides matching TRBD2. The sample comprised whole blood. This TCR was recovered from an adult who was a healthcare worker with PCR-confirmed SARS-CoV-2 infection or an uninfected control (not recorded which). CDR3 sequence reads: CASSAGMVLAAIRGSSDTQYF. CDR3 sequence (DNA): TGTGCCAGCAGTGCCGGAATGGTGCTAGCGGCAATTAGGGGCTCGTCAGATACGCAGTATTTT.